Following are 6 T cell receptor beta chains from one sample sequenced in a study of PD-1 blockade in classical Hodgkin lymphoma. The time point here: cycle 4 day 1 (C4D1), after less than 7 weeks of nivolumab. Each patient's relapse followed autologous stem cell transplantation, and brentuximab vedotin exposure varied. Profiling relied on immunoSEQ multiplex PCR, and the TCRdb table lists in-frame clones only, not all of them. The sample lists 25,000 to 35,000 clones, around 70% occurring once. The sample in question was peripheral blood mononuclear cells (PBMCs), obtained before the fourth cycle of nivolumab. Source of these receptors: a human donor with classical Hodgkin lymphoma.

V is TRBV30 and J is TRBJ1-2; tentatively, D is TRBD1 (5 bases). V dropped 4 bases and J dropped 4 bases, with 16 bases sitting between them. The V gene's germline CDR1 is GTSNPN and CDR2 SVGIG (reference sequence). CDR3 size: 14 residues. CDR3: CAWTAATGLYGYTF. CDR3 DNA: TGTGCCTGGACCGCCGCCACAGGTCTCTATGGCTACACCTTC.

Here the CDR3 reads CASSEYNGGSYGYTF. Here the CDR3 DNA reads TGTGCCAGCAGTGAATATAACGGGGGGAGCTATGGCTACACCTTC. The V and J genes are TRBV25-1 and TRBJ1-2, with a weak D call TRBD1 (5 bases). This CDR3 comprises 15 residues. CDR1 is MGHDK and CDR2 is SYGVNS in the germline V gene. Trimming left V 0 bases short and J 4 bases short, with 12 bases between.

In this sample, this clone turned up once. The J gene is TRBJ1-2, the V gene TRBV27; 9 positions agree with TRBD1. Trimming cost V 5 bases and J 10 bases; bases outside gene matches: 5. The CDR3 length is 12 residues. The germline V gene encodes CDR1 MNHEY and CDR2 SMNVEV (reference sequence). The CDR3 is CASSAGTGTYTF. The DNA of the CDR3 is TGTGCCAGCAGTGCCGGGACAGGGACCTACACCTTC.

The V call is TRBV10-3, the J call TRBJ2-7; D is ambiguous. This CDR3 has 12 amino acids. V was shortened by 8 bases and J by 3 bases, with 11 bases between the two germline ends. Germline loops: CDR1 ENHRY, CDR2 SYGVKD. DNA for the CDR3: TGTGCCATCGCAGACCCCTTCTACGAGCAGTACTTC. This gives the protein CAIADPFYEQYF.

This chain's CDR3 is CASSLARTSGGDNGPYEQYF. CDR3 nucleotides: TGTGCCAGCAGCTTAGCTCGGACTAGCGGGGGCGACAATGGCCCTTACGAGCAGTACTTC. V is TRBV7-6 and J is TRBJ2-7; 13 bases line up with TRBD2. V was pared by 0 bases and J by 4 bases, with 15 bases of the junction left unmatched. Germline lookup yields CDR1 SGHVS and CDR2 FNYEAQ. This CDR3 contains 20 residues. Together with reference TRBV7-6 and TRBJ2-7, the CDR3 gives the full variable domain: GAGVSQSPRYKVTKRGQDVALRCDPISGHVSLYWYRQALGQGPEFLTYFNYEAQQDKSGLPNDRFSAERPEGSISTLTIQRTEQRDSAMYRCASSLARTSGGDNGPYEQYFGPGTRLTVT.

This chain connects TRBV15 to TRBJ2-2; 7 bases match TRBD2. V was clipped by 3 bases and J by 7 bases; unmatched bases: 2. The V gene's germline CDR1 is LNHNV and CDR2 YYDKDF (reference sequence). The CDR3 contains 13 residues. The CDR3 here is CATSSREGGELFF. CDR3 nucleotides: TGTGCCACCAGCAGCAGGGAGGGCGGGGAGCTGTTTTTT.